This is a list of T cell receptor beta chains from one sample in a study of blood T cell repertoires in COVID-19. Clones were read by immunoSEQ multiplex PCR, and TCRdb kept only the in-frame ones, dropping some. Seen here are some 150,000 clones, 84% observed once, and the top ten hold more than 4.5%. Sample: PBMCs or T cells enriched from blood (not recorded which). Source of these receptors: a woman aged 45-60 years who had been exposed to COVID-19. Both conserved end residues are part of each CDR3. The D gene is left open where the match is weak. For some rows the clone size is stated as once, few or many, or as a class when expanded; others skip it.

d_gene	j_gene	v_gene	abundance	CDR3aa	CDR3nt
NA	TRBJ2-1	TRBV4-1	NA	CASSQVNPGMDEQFF	TGCGCCAGCAGCCAAGTAAACCCAGGGATGGATGAGCAGTTCTTC
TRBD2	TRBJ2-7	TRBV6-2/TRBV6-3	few	CASSPGASGASYEQYF	TGTGCCAGCAGTCCCGGGGCTAGCGGGGCCTCCTACGAGCAGTACTTC
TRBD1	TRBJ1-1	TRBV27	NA	CASSLGPGGSSEAFF	TGTGCCAGCAGTTTAGGCCCAGGGGGGAGCTCTGAAGCTTTCTTT
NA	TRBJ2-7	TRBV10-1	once	CASSEFQGRSYEQYF	TGCGCCAGCAGTGAGTTCCAGGGCCGCTCCTACGAGCAGTACTTC
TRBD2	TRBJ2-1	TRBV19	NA	CASSPQTSGGAYNEQFF	TGTGCCAGTAGTCCCCAGACTAGCGGGGGGGCCTACAATGAGCAGTTCTTC
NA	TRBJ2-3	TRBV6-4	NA	CASSDIGRRGLDTQYF	TGTGCCAGCAGTGATATCGGCCGGAGGGGACTAGATACGCAGTATTTT
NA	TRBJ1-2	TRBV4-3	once	CASSQDRIPQGTYGYTF	TGCGCCAGCAGCCAAGATCGGATCCCCCAGGGGACCTATGGCTACACCTTC
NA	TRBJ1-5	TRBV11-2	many	CASSPRDNQPQHF	TGTGCCAGCAGCCCGCGAGACAATCAGCCCCAGCATTTT
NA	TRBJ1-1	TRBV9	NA	CASSTQGGEAFF	TGTGCCAGCAGCACCCAGGGAGGGGAAGCTTTCTTT
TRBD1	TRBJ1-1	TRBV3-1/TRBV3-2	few	CASSQGAGGIGGTEAFF	TGTGCCAGCAGCCAAGGGGCAGGGGGGATTGGCGGCACTGAAGCTTTCTTT
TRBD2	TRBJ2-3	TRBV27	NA	CASSLKQTSGGAKDTQYF	TGTGCCAGCAGTTTAAAACAGACTAGCGGGGGGGCCAAAGATACGCAGTATTTT
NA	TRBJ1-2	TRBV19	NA	CASSTGGFNYGYTF	TGTGCCAGTAGTACCGGAGGGTTTAACTATGGCTACACCTTC
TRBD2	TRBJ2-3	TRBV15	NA	CATSGGAGLAKGTDTQYF	TGTGCCACCAGCGGAGGTGCGGGACTAGCGAAAGGGACAGATACGCAGTATTTT
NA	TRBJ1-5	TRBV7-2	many	CASSFLRGTNQPQHF	TGTGCCAGCAGCTTCCTTAGGGGCACGAATCAGCCCCAGCATTTT
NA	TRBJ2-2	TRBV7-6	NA	CASSSLGNGELFF	TGTGCCAGCAGCTCCCTCGGGAACGGGGAGCTGTTTTTT
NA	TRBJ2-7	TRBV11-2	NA	CASSSPGRDSHF	TGTGCCAGCAGCTCCCCCGGGCGGGATTCCCACTTC
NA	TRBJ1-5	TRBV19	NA	CASSIEGASNQPQHF	TGTGCCAGTAGTATAGAAGGAGCTAGCAATCAGCCCCAGCATTTT
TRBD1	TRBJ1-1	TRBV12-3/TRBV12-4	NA	CASSNRGTEAFF	TGTGCCAGCAGCAACAGGGGTACTGAAGCTTTCTTT
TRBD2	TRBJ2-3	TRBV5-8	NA	CASSKLAGGPTDTQYF	TGTGCCAGCAGCAAATTAGCGGGGGGCCCTACAGATACGCAGTATTTT
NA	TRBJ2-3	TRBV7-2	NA	CASSLERQTTDTQYF	TGTGCCAGCAGCTTAGAGAGACAGACCACAGATACGCAGTATTTT
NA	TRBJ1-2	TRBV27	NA	CASRTSWGIWDGYTF	TGTGCCAGCAGAACGTCCTGGGGCATCTGGGATGGCTACACCTTC
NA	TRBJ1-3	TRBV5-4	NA	CASSQRPRSSGNTIYF	TGTGCCAGCAGCCAGCGGCCTAGGAGCTCTGGAAACACCATATATTTT
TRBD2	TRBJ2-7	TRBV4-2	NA	CASSLAGTSETEQYF	TGTGCCAGCAGCCTCGCCGGGACTAGCGAAACCGAGCAGTACTTC
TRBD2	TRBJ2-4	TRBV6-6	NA	CASSPGVLVAGGKNIQYF	TGTGCCAGCAGTCCCGGTGTCTTGGTTGCGGGAGGCAAAAACATTCAGTACTTC
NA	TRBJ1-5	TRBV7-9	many	CASSLGGAQPQHF	TGTGCCAGCAGCTTAGGGGGCGCCCAGCCCCAGCATTTT
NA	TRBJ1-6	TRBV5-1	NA	CASSLTGPNSPLHF	TGCGCCAGCAGCTTGACAGGGCCAAATTCACCCCTCCACTTT
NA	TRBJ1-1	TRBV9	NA	CASSPNTEAFF	TGTGCCAGCAGCCCAAACACTGAAGCTTTCTTT
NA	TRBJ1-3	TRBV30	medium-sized	CAWGYSGGNTIYF	TGTGCCTGGGGGTATTCGGGAGGAAACACCATATATTTT
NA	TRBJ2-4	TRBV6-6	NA	CASSQGAPQNIQYF	TGTGCCAGCAGCCAAGGGGCCCCCCAAAACATTCAGTACTTC
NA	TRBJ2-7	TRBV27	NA	CASSFWVGTPYEQYF	TGTGCCAGCAGTTTTTGGGTCGGGACACCCTATGAGCAGTACTTC
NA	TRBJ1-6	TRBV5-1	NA	CASSLESANSPLHF	TGCGCCAGCAGCCTGGAGTCCGCGAATTCACCCCTCCACTTT
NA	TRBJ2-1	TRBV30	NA	CASTRLVFYNEQFF	TGTGCCTCCACACGACTCGTCTTCTACAATGAGCAGTTCTTC
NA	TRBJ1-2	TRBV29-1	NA	CSVDSYGYTF	TGCAGCGTTGACTCCTATGGCTACACCTTC
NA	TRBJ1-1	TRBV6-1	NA	CASSVLKPGSGTEAFF	TGTGCCAGCAGTGTTCTGAAACCCGGATCGGGGACTGAAGCTTTCTTT
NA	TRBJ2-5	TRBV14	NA	CASSPLVAPSEETQYF	TGTGCCAGCAGCCCGTTGGTGGCACCGTCAGAAGAGACCCAGTACTTC
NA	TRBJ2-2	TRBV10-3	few	CATAPGANTGELFF	TGTGCCACGGCGCCAGGGGCGAACACCGGGGAGCTGTTTTTT
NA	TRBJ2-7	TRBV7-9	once	CASSLSTSRGYEQYF	TGTGCCAGCAGCCTGAGCACATCCAGGGGCTACGAGCAGTACTTC
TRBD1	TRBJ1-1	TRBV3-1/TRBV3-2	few	CASSQDWPGGLPEAFF	TGTGCCAGCAGCCAAGATTGGCCAGGGGGTTTACCTGAAGCTTTCTTT
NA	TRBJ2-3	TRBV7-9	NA	CASSLPRLAPSTDTQYF	TGTGCCAGCAGCTTACCGCGCCTAGCGCCTAGCACAGATACGCAGTATTTT
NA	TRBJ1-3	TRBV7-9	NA	CASSSNTGPGNTIYF	TGTGCCAGCAGCTCGAATACTGGGCCAGGAAACACCATATATTTT
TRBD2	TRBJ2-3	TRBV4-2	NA	CASSQGLAGGPVDTQYF	TGTGCCAGCAGCCAAGGACTAGCGGGAGGGCCTGTGGATACGCAGTATTTT
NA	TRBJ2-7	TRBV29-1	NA	CSVKQVHEQYF	TGCAGCGTGAAACAGGTCCACGAGCAGTACTTC